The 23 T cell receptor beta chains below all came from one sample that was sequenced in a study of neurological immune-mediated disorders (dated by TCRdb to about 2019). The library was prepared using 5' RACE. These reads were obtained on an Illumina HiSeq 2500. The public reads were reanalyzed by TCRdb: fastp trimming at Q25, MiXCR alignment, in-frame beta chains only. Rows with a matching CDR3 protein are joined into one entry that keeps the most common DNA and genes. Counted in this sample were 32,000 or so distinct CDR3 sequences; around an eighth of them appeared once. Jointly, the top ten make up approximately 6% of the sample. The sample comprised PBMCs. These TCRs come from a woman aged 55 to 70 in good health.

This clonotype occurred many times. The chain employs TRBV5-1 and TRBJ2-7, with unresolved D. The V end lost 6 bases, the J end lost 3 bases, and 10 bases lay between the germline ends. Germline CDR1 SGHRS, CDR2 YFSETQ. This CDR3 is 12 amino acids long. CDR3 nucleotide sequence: TGCGCCAGCACCATCGACATCTACGAGCAGTACTTC. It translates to CASTIDIYEQYF.

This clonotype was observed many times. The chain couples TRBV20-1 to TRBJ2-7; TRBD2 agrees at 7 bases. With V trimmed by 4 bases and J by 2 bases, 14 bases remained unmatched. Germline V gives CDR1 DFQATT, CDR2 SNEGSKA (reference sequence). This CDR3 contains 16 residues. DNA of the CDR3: TGCAGTGCTACACCCCCCCCGGGGGACTACCCCTACGAGCAGTACTTC. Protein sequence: CSATPPPGDYPYEQYF.

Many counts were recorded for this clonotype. This chain's CDR3 is CASSLAGNPYEQYF. For the CDR3, the DNA is TGTGCCAGCAGTTTAGCGGGCAATCCCTACGAGCAGTACTTC. This chain uses TRBV12-3 or TRBV12-4 with TRBJ2-7; D gene unclear. The CDR3 extends over 14 amino acids. Trimming stripped 0 bases from V and 2 bases from J, with 8 bases between.

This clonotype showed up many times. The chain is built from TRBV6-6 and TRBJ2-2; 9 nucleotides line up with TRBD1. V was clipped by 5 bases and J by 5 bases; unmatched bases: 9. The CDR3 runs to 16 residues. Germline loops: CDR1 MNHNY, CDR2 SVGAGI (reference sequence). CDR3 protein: CASSATAGTGTGELFF. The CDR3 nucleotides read TGTGCCAGCAGTGCGACCGCCGGGACAGGGACCGGGGAGCTGTTTTTT.

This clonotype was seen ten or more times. DNA for the CDR3: TGTGCCAGCAGCTCCGCGGGCGGGGGGTCTGAGCAGTTCTTC. Encoded protein: CASSSAGGGSEQFF. This chain uses TRBV2 with TRBJ2-1; 8 nucleotides line up with TRBD2. The CDR3 runs to 14 residues. Looked up from germline, CDR1 is SNHLY and CDR2 is FYNNEI. Trimming at V came to 6 bases and at J to 9 bases, leaving 10 bases not matched to a gene.

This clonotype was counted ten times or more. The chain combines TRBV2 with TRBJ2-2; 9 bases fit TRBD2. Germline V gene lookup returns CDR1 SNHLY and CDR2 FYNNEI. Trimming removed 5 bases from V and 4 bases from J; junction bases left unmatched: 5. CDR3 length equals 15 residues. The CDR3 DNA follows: TGTGCCAGCAGTTTCGTAGCGGGGGTCACCGGGGAGCTGTTTTTT. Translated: CASSFVAGVTGELFF. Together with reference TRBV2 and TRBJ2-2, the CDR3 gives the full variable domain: EPEVTQTPSHQVTQMGQEVILRCVPISNHLYFYWYRQILGQKVEFLVSFYNNEISEKSEIFDDQFSVERPDGSNFTLKIRSTKLEDSAMYFCASSFVAGVTGELFFGEGSRLTVL.

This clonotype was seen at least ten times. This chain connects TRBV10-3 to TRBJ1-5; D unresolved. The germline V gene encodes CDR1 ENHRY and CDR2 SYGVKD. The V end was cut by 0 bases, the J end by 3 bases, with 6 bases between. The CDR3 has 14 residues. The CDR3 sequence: CAISESGPNQPQHF. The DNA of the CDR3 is TGTGCCATCAGTGAGTCAGGGCCCAATCAGCCCCAGCATTTT.

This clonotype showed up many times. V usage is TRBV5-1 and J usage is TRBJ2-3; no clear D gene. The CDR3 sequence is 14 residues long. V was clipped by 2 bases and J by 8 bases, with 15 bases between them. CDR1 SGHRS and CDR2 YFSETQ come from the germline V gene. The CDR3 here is CASSFPSLSPTQYF. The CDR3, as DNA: TGCGCCAGCAGCTTCCCTTCACTATCCCCTACGCAGTATTTT.

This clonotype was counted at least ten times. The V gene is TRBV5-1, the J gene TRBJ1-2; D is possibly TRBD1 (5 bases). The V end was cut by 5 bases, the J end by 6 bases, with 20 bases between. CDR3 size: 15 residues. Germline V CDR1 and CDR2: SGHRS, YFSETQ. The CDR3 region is CASSFIPGTENGYTF. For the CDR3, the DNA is TGCGCCAGCAGTTTCATCCCCGGGACTGAGAATGGCTACACCTTC.

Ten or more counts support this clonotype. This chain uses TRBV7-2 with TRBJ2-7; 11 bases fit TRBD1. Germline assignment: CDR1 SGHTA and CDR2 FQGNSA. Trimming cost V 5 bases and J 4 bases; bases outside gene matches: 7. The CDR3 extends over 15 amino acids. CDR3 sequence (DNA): TGTGCCAGCAGCCCCCGGGACAGGGGGGGATACGAGCAGTACTTC. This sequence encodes CASSPRDRGGYEQYF.

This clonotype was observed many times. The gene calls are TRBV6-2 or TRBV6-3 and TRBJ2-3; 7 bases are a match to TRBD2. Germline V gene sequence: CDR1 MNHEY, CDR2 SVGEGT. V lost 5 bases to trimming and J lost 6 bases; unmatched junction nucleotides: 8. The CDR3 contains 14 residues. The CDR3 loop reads CASSRRVGGDTQYF. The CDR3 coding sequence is TGTGCCAGCAGTAGAAGGGTGGGGGGGGATACGCAGTATTTT.

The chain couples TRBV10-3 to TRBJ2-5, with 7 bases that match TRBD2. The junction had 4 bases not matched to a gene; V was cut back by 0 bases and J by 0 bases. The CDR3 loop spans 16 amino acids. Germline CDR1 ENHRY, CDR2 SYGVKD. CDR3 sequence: CAISESGGANQETQYF. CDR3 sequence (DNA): TGTGCCATCAGTGAGTCGGGAGGGGCCAACCAAGAGACCCAGTACTTC.

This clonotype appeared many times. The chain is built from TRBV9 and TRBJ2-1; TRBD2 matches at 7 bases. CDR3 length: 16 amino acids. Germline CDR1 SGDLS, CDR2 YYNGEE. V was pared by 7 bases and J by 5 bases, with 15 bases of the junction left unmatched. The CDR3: CASSRGGSGAHNEQFF. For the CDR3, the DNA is TGTGCCAGCTCCCGCGGAGGAAGCGGGGCCCACAATGAGCAGTTCTTC. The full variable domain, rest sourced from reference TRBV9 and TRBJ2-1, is DSGVTQTPKHLITATGQRVTLRCSPRSGDLSVYWYQQSLDQGLQFLIQYYNGEERAKGNILERFSAQQFPDLHSELNLSSLELGDSALYFCASSRGGSGAHNEQFFGPGTRLTVL.

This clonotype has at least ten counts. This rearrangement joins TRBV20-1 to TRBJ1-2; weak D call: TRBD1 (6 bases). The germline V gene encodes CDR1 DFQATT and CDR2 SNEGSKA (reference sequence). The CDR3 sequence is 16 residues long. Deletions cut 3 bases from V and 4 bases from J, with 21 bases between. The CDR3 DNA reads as TGCAGTGCTAGGGGTCCCCTAGGCGGACAGCTCTATGGCTACACCTTC. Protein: CSARGPLGGQLYGYTF.

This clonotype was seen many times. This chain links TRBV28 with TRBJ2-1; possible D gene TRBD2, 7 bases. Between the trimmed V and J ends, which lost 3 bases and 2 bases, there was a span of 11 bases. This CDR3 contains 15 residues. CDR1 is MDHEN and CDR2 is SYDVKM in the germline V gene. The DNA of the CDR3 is TGTGCCAGCAGTTTTAACGGGGGGCCCTACAATGAGCAGTTCTTC. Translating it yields CASSFNGGPYNEQFF.

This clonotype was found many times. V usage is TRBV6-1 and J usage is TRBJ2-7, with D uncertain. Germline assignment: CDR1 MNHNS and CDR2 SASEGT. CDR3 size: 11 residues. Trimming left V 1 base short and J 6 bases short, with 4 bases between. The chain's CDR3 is CASSEVPEQYF. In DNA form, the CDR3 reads TGTGCCAGCAGTGAAGTCCCCGAGCAGTACTTC.

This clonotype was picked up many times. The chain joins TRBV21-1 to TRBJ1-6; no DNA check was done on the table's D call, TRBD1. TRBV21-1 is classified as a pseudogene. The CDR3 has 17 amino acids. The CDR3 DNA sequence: TGTGCCAGCAGCCCCCGACAGGTGGAATCCTATAATTCACCCCTCCACTTT. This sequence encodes CASSPRQVESYNSPLHF.

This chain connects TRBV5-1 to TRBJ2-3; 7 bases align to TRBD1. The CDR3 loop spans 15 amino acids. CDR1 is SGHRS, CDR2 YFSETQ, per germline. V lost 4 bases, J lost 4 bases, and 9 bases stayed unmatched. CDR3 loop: CASSAGTGAADTQYF. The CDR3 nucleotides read TGCGCCAGCAGCGCGGGTACAGGGGCCGCAGATACGCAGTATTTT.

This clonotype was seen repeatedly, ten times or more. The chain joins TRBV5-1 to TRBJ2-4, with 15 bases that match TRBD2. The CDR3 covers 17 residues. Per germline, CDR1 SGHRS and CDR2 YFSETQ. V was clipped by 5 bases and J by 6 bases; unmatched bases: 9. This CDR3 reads CASSSGTSGGFRNIQYF. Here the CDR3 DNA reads TGCGCCAGCAGTTCAGGGACTAGCGGGGGGTTCAGAAACATTCAGTACTTC.

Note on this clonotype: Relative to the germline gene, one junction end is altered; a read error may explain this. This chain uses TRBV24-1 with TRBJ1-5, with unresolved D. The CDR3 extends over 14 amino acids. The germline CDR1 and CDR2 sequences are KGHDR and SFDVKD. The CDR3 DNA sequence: TGTGCCACTCGGCCCTACGGGAACAATCAGACCCAGCATTTT. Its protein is CATRPYGNNQTQHF.

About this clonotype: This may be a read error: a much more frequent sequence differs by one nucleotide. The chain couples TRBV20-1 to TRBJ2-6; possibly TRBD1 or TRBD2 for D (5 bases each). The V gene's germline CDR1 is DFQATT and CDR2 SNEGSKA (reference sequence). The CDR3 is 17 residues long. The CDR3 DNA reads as TGCAGTGCTAGAGACCCCCGGGGCTCCTCTGGGGCCTACGTCCTGACTTTC. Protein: CSARDPRGSSGAYVLTF.

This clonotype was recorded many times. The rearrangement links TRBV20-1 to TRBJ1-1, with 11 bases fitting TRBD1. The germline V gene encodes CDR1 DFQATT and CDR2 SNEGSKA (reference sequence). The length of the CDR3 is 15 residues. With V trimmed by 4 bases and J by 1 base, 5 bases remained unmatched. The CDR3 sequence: CSATGTGGGNTEAFF. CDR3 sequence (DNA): TGCAGTGCTACCGGGACAGGGGGGGGGAACACTGAAGCTTTCTTT.

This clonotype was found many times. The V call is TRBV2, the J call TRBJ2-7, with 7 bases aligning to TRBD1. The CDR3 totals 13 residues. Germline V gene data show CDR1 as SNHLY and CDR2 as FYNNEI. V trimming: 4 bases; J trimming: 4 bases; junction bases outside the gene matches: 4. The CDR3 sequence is CASSGDSQYEQYF. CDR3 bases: TGTGCCAGCAGTGGGGACAGCCAATACGAGCAGTACTTC.